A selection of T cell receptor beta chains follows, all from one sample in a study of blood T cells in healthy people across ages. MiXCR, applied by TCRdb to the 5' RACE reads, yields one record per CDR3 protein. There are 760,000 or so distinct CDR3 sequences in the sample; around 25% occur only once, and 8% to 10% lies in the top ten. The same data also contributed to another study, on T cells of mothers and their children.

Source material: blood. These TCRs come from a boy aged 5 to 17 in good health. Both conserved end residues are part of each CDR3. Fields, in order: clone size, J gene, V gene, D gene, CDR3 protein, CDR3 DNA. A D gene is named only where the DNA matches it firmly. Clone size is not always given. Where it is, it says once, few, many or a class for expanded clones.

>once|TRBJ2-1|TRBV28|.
CASSPHGQYNEQFF
TGTGCCAGCAGTCCCCACGGACAGTACAATGAGCAGTTCTTC
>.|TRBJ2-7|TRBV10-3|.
CAISVGDEQYF
TGTGCCATCAGTGTAGGGGACGAGCAGTACTTC
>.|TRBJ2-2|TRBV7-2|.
CASSLVSGTGELFF
TGTGCCAGCAGCTTAGTTTCCGGAACCGGGGAGCTGTTTTTT
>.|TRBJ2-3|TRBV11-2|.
CASSLPFATDTQYF
TGTGCCAGCAGCTTACCCTTCGCCACAGATACGCAGTATTTT
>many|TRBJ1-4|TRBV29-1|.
CSVGVGNEKLFF
TGCAGCGTTGGCGTCGGGAATGAAAAACTGTTTTTT
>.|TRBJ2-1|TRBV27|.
CASSAGDSLPGDEQFF
TGTGCCAGCAGTGCGGGCGACAGCCTCCCTGGGGATGAGCAGTTCTTC
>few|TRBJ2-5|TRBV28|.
CASSLAGQAQETQYF
TGTGCCAGCAGCCTGGCCGGGCAGGCCCAAGAGACCCAGTACTTC
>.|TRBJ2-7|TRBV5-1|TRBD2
CASSLAGGSGRTSSYEQYF
TGCGCCAGCAGCTTGGCCGGTGGTAGCGGGAGAACGAGCTCCTACGAGCAGTACTTC
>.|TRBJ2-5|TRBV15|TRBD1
CATSRTPIDREETQYF
TGTGCCACCAGCAGAACCCCGATCGACAGGGAAGAGACCCAGTACTTC
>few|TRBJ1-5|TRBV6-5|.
CASSYDSVAPQHF
TGTGCTAGCAGTTACGATAGCGTCGCGCCCCAGCATTTT
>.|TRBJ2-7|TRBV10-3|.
CAAQPTSSYEQYF
TGTGCCGCCCAGCCTACGAGCTCCTACGAGCAGTACTTC
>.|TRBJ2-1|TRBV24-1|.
CATSDHISFLYSYNEQFF
TGTGCCACCAGTGACCATATATCATTTCTATATTCCTACAATGAGCAGTTCTTC
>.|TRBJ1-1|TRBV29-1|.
CSSGWNTEAFF
TGCAGCTCTGGGTGGAACACTGAAGCTTTCTTT
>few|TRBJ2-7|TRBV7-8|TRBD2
CASSLGWTSSYEQYF
TGTGCCAGCAGCTTAGGGTGGACTAGTTCCTACGAGCAGTACTTC
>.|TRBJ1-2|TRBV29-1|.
CSVDPGTNYGYTF
TGCAGCGTTGATCCAGGAACTAACTATGGCTACACCTTC
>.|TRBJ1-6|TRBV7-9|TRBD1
CASSLEDRKGSPLHF
TGTGCCAGCAGCCTAGAGGACAGGAAAGGTTCACCCCTCCACTTT
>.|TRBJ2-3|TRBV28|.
CASSPYQVTDTQYF
TGTGCCAGCAGTCCATACCAGGTCACAGATACGCAGTATTTT
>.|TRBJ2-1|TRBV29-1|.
CSVVSHLGDEQFF
TGCAGCGTTGTTAGCCACTTAGGCGATGAGCAGTTCTTC
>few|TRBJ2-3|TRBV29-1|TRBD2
CSVDQRDTDTQYF
TGCAGCGTTGATCAGCGGGACACAGATACGCAGTATTTT
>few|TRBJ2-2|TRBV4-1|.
CASSQDLGGELFF
TGCGCCAGCAGCCAAGATTTGGGCGGGGAGCTGTTTTTT
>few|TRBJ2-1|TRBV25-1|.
CASSEYRGDYNEQFF
TGTGCCAGCAGTGAATATCGCGGAGACTACAATGAGCAGTTCTTC
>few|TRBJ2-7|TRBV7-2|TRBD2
CASRSGLAVEQYF
TGTGCCAGCAGGTCGGGACTAGCGGTCGAGCAGTACTTC
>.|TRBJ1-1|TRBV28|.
CASRNVEDTEAFF
TGTGCCAGCCGCAACGTCGAGGACACTGAAGCTTTCTTT
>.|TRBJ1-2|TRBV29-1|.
CSVDGGLDYGYTF
TGCAGCGTTGACGGGGGGCTGGACTATGGCTACACCTTC
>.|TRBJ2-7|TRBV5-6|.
CASSLGGDRSSYEQYF
TGTGCCAGCAGCTTGGGGGGAGACAGGAGCTCCTACGAGCAGTACTTC
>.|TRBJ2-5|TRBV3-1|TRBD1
CASSHTGGEETQYF
TGTGCCAGCAGCCATACAGGGGGCGAAGAGACCCAGTACTTC
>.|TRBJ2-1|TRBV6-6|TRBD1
CASSYRTGELYNEQFF
TGTGCCAGCAGCTACCGGACAGGAGAGTTATACAATGAGCAGTTCTTC
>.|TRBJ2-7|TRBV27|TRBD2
CASSWASGSHEQYF
TGTGCCAGCAGTTGGGCTAGCGGGAGCCACGAGCAGTACTTC
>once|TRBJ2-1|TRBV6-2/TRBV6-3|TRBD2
CASSYRTSGEQFF
TGTGCCAGCAGTTATAGGACTAGCGGGGAGCAGTTCTTC
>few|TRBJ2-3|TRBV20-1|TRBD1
CSALRQGADTQYF
TGCAGTGCGCTGAGACAGGGCGCAGATACGCAGTATTTT
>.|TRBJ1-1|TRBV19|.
CASSIRRGTEAFF
TGTGCCAGTAGTATACGGAGGGGCACTGAAGCTTTCTTT
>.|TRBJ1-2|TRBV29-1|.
CSVYTDYGYTF
TGCAGCGTTTACACAGACTATGGCTACACCTTC
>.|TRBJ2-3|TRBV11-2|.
CASSLDAGSWDTQYF
TGTGCCAGCAGCTTAGATGCAGGGTCCTGGGATACGCAGTATTTT
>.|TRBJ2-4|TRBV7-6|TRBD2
CASSDGLAVAKNIQYF
TGTGCCAGCAGCGATGGACTAGCGGTAGCCAAAAACATTCAGTACTTC
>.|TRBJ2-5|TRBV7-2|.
CASSFSPGSQETQYF
TGTGCCAGCAGCTTTTCCCCGGGGAGCCAAGAGACCCAGTACTTC
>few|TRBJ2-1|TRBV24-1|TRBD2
CATSAAGGNEQFF
TGTGCCACCAGTGCAGCGGGAGGGAATGAGCAGTTCTTC
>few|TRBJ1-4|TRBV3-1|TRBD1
CASTSQGAPDEKLFF
TGTGCCAGCACCTCTCAGGGGGCCCCAGACGAAAAACTGTTTTTT
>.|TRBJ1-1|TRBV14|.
CASSQEIEWDTEAFF
TGTGCCAGCAGCCAAGAGATCGAATGGGACACTGAAGCTTTCTTT
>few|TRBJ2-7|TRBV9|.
CASSVGVGPEYEQYF
TGTGCCAGCAGCGTAGGAGTGGGACCCGAATACGAGCAGTACTTC
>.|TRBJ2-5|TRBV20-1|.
CSAIRGLQETQYF
TGCAGTGCTATCAGGGGCTTACAAGAGACCCAGTACTTC
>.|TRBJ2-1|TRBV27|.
CASSPTGGGNEQFF
TGTGCCAGCAGTCCCACGGGGGGCGGGAATGAGCAGTTCTTC
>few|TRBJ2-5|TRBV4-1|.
CASSQLGSQGETQYF
TGCGCCAGCAGCCAATTGGGATCCCAGGGAGAGACCCAGTACTTC
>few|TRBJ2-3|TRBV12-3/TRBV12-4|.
CASGLLGVSDTQYF
TGTGCCAGCGGTCTGTTGGGGGTTTCAGATACGCAGTATTTT
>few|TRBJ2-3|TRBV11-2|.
CASSRTAANTDTQYF
TGTGCCAGCAGCCGGACGGCGGCTAACACAGATACGCAGTATTTT
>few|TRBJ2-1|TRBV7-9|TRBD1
CASSLVGTGLDEQFF
TGTGCCAGCAGCTTAGTTGGGACAGGGTTGGATGAGCAGTTCTTC
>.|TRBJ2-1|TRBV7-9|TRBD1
CASSSFQRGHTTQFF
TGTGCCAGCAGCTCGTTCCAGAGGGGGCACACGACGCAGTTCTTC
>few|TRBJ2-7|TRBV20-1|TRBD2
CSARILAGNVYEQYF
TGCAGTGCTAGAATACTAGCGGGAAATGTGTACGAGCAGTACTTC
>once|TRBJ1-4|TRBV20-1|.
CSASVTWSSNENLFF
TGCAGTGCTAGTGTAACCTGGAGCTCTAATGAAAACCTGTTTTTT
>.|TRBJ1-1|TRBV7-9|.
CASSARDGTEAFF
TGTGCCAGCAGCGCACGGGACGGCACTGAAGCTTTCTTT
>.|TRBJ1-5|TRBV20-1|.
CSALHQGSDQPQHF
TGCAGTGCCCTACATCAGGGTTCCGATCAGCCCCAGCATTTT
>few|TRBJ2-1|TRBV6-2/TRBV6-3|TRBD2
CATVTGGPNEQFF
TGTGCCACCGTAACGGGAGGGCCAAATGAGCAGTTCTTC
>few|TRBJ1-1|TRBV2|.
CASSGGLSRDILAFF
TGTGCCAGCAGTGGGGGATTGTCCCGGGACATTTTAGCTTTCTTT
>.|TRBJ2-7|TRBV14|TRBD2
CASSQGLAVYEQYF
TGTGCCAGCAGCCAGGGACTAGCGGTCTACGAGCAGTACTTC